This T cell receptor beta chain was recovered during a study of Graves' ophthalmopathy and Graves' hyperthyroidism. Study information: Stable hyperthyroidism meant no progression to ophthalmopathy within 18 months of follow-up.

Findings and limits, study-wide: In blood, most expanded thyroid clonotypes above 0.001 frequency were also detected.

The study excluded patients with other autoimmune diseases, uncontrolled infections, pregnancy or lactation. Germline CDR1 reads SGHDT; CDR2 reads YYEEEE. The J segment lost 14 bases and the V segment lost 0 bases, leaving 4 bases of the junction unmatched. This CDR3 has 12 residues. As to this clonotype: Its specificity is unknown.

For repertoire sequencing, the TCR beta CDR3 regions were amplified from RNA transcripts. The library came from an HTBI-primed first-round RT-PCR and a second-round multiplex PCR. TCRdb re-analysed the multiplex PCR reads in MiXCR, keeping a single row per CDR3 protein. The sample holds about 590,000 distinct CDR3 sequences, approximately 35% seen once. The chain uses TRBV5-6 and TRBJ2-1, with 8 bases identical to TRBD1. The sequence was collected from an adult man with Graves' hyperthyroidism. The sample consisted of peripheral blood or thyroid tissue (not recorded which). CDR3 sequence (DNA): TGTGCCAGCAGCTTGGGGACAGGGTACAAGTTCTTC. Protein sequence: CASSLGTGYKFF.